This TCR beta chain was recorded in a study of CD4 T cells in relation to SARS-CoV-2 and coronaviruses. The wider study: After approximately 10 days of antigen culture, PBMC TCR beta CDR3s were sequenced.

This clone was seen more than once but under ten times. Its target is unknown. Assay: immunoSEQ multiplex PCR; the TCRdb copy retains only in-frame clones and omits some. The table lists about 26,000 clones, more than 75% of them singletons. Study-wide points: No crossreactivity against non-spike viral proteins was tested here.

CDR1 is LGHDT, CDR2 YNNKEL, per germline (reference sequence). Between the trimmed V and J ends, which lost 0 bases and 6 bases, there was a span of 12 bases. The CDR3 totals 15 residues. The unexposed donors gave CD4+ T cells in about 2011-2019, prior to COVID-19. CD4+ T cells were isolated from the cells after 10 days of culture. Unexposed-donor CD4+ T cells were probed with SARS-CoV-2 S/N and four cold-coronavirus spikes, cells permitting. On days 3 and 7, cultures got half fresh IL-2 medium. The sequence was collected from a human donor in good health. Sequenced: CD4+ T cells from PBMCs, cultured in vitro. The chain carries TRBV3-1 (or the pseudogene TRBV3-2) and TRBJ2-1; D is unclear. The CDR3 DNA follows: TGTGCCAGCAGCCAAGATGCCAGGACGCTCAATGAGCAGTTCTTC. It codes for CASSQDARTLNEQFF.